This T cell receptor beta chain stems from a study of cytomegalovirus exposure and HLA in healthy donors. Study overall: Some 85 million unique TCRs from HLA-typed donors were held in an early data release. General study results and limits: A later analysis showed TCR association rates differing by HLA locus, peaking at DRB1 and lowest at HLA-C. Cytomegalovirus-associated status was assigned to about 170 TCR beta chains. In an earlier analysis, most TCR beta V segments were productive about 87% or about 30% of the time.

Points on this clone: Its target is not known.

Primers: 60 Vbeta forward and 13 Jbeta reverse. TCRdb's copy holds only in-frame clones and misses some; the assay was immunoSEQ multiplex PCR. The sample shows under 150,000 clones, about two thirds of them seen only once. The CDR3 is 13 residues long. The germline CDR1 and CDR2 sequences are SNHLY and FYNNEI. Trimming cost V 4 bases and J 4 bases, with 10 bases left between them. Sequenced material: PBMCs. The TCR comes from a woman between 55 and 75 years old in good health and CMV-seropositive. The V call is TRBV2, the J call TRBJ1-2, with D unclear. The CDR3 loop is CASSVSRGYGYTF. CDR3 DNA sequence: TGTGCCAGCAGTGTGAGCCGGGGCTATGGCTACACCTTC.